This TCR beta chain was sequenced in a study of T cell responses to AZD1222 COVID-19 vaccine (dated by TCRdb to 2020 to 2023). Describing the broader study: A total of about 250 trial participants underwent TCR sequencing, of whom roughly 210 had received two doses of AZD1222 and around 25 had received two doses of the MenACWY control vaccine. Trial participants were enrolled by age into subgroups of 18-55, 56-69 and 70-plus years, and about 150, 27 and 61 TCR-sequenced participants, respectively, were included in these subgroups. Summary of the overall study and its limitations: A significant rise in spike-specific TCR breadth and depth was observed after two AZD1222 doses relative to day 0 and relative to MenACWY recipients. Most participants were white British and females outnumbered males, and the authors suggested that clonal diversity may have been underestimated. Epitopes outside the regions mutated in the B.1.351 and B.1.1.7 variants were reportedly recognized by nearly half of the unique spike-specific TCRs. CD4 TCRs associated with the vaccine covered the entire spike protein, and the dominant responses were in regions 160-218 and 743-854. Only a handful of AZD1222 recipients were SARS-CoV-2 seropositive at baseline, limiting conclusions about previously exposed vaccinees. In the small 56-69-year group, the increase in depth fell short of significance, most likely because of low power. Because no day 14 peak-response samples were available, the repertoires could be characterized only after the peak T cell response.

About this clone: Its antigen is not yet known. No base-level quality is on record; no much larger clone is a single base apart.

The CDR3 regions of human TCRbeta chains were subjected to immunosequencing. As for how the authors treated the data: Repertoire TCRs were checked for matches against a reference library of SARS-CoV-2-specific TCRs that had been generated using the MIRA antigen-specificity platform. Breadth was defined as the fraction of unique TCRs that were SARS-CoV-2-associated. Depth was defined as the fraction of total T cells that were SARS-CoV-2-associated. Using the MIRA data, each spike-specific TCR was mapped to the spike region that the TCR reacts to and placed in a CD4 or CD8 class. Log10-transformed breadth and depth values were compared by one-way ANOVA with Sidak's multiple comparisons tests. This is the immuneACCESS table as TCRdb keeps it, with only in-frame sequences that have V and J called. A part of the clones is gone; compared with another copy, unresolved V genes explain less than half, and the rest is unexplained. V, J and clone size derive from that table, while D and trimming were established from the DNA sequence. Present in this sample are some 180,000 clones, roughly 91% of which were seen just once. The ten largest clones capture about 1.9% of the sample.

The time point tag for this specimen amounts to: about 28 days (+/-7) after the second vaccine dose. AZD1222 recipients with second doses at about 4 weeks or about 12 weeks were pooled, because spike-specific TCR depth and breadth did not differ between schedules. Samples from vaccinated people were obtained from the UK trials COV001 and COV002, which included a single-blind randomized controlled phase 2/3 trial of AZD1222 (ChAdOx1 nCoV-19) in healthy adults. For TCRbeta chain sequencing, PBMC samples from trial participants were taken at day 0 and at day 28 after the second dose. The CDR1 and CDR2 encoded by the germline V gene are MDHEN and SYDVKM. The junction shows trimming of 5 bases on V and 4 bases on J, and the gene matches do not reach 6 bases of it. From its cysteine to its phenylalanine, the CDR3 spans 14 amino acids. The read is trimmed to its CDR3 DNA, 42 bases read in frame from base 1.

In this chain, TRBV28 is recombined with TRBJ1-2, with 8 bases aligning to TRBD1. The source is an adult who received the AZD1222 COVID-19 vaccine. Source: peripheral blood, taken 28 days after the second AZD1222 dose. The CDR3 reads CASSPGQASYGYTF. The nucleotide sequence is TGTGCCAGCAGTCCGGGACAGGCTTCCTATGGCTACACCTTC.